Shown below are 6 T cell receptor beta chains from a single sample sequenced in a study of blood T cell repertoires in COVID-19. TCRdb's table, derived via immunoSEQ multiplex PCR, lists solely in-frame clones and lacks some. The repertoire holds under 300,000 clones, 88% seen once, with less than 3% in the top ten. Source material: PBMCs or T cells enriched from blood (not recorded which). These receptors were obtained from a woman between 50 and 59 years old who had recovered from COVID-19.

The V gene is TRBV5-6, the J gene TRBJ2-5; 10 bases fit TRBD2. Unmatched junction bases numbered 10, after V lost 2 bases and J lost 3 bases. The CDR3 is 17 residues long. Germline CDR1 SGHDT, CDR2 YYEEEE. CDR3 in amino acids: CASSFLGSGRGEETQYF. CDR3 DNA: TGTGCCAGCAGCTTCCTCGGGAGCGGGAGGGGGGAAGAGACCCAGTACTTC.

This sequence joins TRBV10-3 and TRBJ1-1; no definite D call. CDR1 and CDR2 from the germline V gene are ENHRY and SYGVKD. The CDR3 loop spans 14 amino acids. Trimming stripped 1 base from V and 3 bases from J, with 9 bases between. CDR3 nucleotide sequence: TGTGCCATCAGTGAGTACGGGGTAGACACTGAAGCTTTCTTT. Protein: CAISEYGVDTEAFF.

The V gene is TRBV10-2, the J gene TRBJ2-1; a weak D match, TRBD2 (5 bases). The CDR3 sequence is 14 residues long. From germline, CDR1 is WSHSY and CDR2 SAAADI. The germline V and J ends were trimmed by 6 bases and 3 bases, with 12 bases remaining between them. The DNA for the CDR3 is TGCGCCAGCAGAGAGGGAGCAAACTACAATGAGCAGTTCTTC. This codes for CASREGANYNEQFF.

The chain uses TRBV9 and TRBJ1-2; weak D call: TRBD1 (5 bases). V gave up 4 bases and J gave up 2 bases, with 27 bases separating them. The length of the CDR3 is 19 residues. In germline, CDR1 is SGDLS, CDR2 YYNGEE. This chain's CDR3 is CASSKGAGRGGTRNYGYTF. The CDR3 coding sequence is TGTGCCAGCAGCAAAGGGGCGGGGCGCGGCGGCACTCGAAACTATGGCTACACCTTC.

The chain employs TRBV28 and TRBJ2-3; D might be TRBD2 (6 bases). V was shortened by 6 bases and J by 6 bases, with 16 bases between the two germline ends. The germline V gene has CDR1 MDHEN and CDR2 SYDVKM. The CDR3 consists of 14 residues. CDR3 amino acids: CASRLASRGDTQYF. CDR3 DNA: TGTGCCAGCAGGCTAGCGAGCCGAGGGGATACGCAGTATTTT.

This chain uses TRBV28 with TRBJ1-5; TRBD1 is a possible D gene (6 bases). Trimming took 2 bases from V and 7 from J, leaving 15 bases between them. Germline lookup yields CDR1 MDHEN and CDR2 SYDVKM. The CDR3 has 15 residues. The CDR3 loop is CASSLGGVGGQPQHF. CDR3 sequence (DNA): TGTGCCAGCAGTTTAGGTGGGGTAGGGGGACAGCCCCAGCATTTT.